This T cell receptor beta chain was sequenced during a study of patients and donors after allogeneic stem cell transplantation. There are a few counts of this clonotype. TCRdb called the RT-PCR reads again in MiXCR, with one record for every CDR3 protein. This table has approximately 220,000 distinct CDR3 sequences, roughly 38% appearing once. Trimming took off 6 bases at V and 9 bases at J, with 12 bases between the two ends. CDR1 is ENHRY and CDR2 is SYGVKD in the germline V gene. The CDR3 loop spans 13 amino acids. The TCR was taken from a human donor who was either an allogeneic HSCT recipient or a stem cell or donor lymphocyte infusion donor (not recorded which). It is not recorded whose cells these are; they may come from a transplant donor. V gene TRBV10-3 combines with J gene TRBJ1-6; maybe TRBD1 (6 bases). The source material was blood, either unsorted or a sorted T cell fraction (not recorded which). CDR3 bases: TGTGCCATCAGGGAAAGGACAGCTTCACCCCTCCACTTT. Protein product: CAIRERTASPLHF.